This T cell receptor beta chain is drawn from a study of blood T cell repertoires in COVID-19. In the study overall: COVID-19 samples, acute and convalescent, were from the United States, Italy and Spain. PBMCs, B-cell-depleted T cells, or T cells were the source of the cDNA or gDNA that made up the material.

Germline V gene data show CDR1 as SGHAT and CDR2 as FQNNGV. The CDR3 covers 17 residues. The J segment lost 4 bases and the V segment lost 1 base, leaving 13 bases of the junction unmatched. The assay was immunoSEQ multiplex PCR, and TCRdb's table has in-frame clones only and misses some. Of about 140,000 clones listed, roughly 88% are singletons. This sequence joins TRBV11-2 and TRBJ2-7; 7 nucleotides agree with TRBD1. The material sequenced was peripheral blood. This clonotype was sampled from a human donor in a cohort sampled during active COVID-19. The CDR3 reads CASSLGGNRGRPYEQYF. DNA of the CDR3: TGTGCCAGCAGCTTAGGGGGTAACAGGGGCCGGCCTTACGAGCAGTACTTC.